The entry that follows covers one TCR beta chain sequence. Its specific antigen is unknown. No base quality values were provided; no much bigger clone lies one nucleotide off. Using the deep immunoSEQ assay, TCR CDR3 regions were amplified from genomic DNA by multiplex PCR. Extracted genomic DNA from each cell subset was distributed evenly across all wells of several immunoSEQ 96-well plates, and each plate was treated as a replicate. For sorted subsets, approximately 190 ng of genomic DNA, equivalent to around 31,000 T cell genomes, went into each replicate PCR. Purified libraries were quantified with a Qubit 3.0 fluorometer, sized on a Bioanalyzer 2100, and re-quantified with the KAPA Library Quantification kit. Each immunoSEQ 96-well plate was sequenced on its own single-read 150-cycle Illumina NextSeq 550 flow cell. In the original analysis: Because the immunoSEQ output included only junctional sequences and no quality scores, the filtering could not be the same as the filtering used for full-length reads. Sequences were annotated with PyIR, a Python wrapper for IgBLAST v1.9, using IMGT germline references to assign V/J genes and CDR3. Any read was removed if the V/J assignment was weak (E-value above 1e-6), the CDR3 was missing, or the read contained stop codons, out-of-frame junctions, or ambiguous translated residues. V3J clonotypes were defined by identical inferred V gene, J gene, and CDR3 amino acid sequence. The percentage overlap between two repertoires was calculated by dividing the number of shared unique clonotypes by the size of the smaller repertoire. Richness of each repertoire was evaluated using RTK rarefaction, the Chao1 estimator, and Recon v2.1 estimates of unobserved clonotypes. Generation probabilities were computed with OLGA for all TCRbeta clonotypes obtained by the gDNA method from a few donors. Imported from immuneACCESS, the table was reduced by TCRdb to in-frame sequences with V and J called. These copies leave out some clones; in studies compared against another copy, an unresolved V gene accounts for under half, and the cause of the remainder is not known. The V and J calls and clone size come from that table; D and trimming were worked out from the DNA. The sample yields about 700,000 clones; around 90% were counted once. The ten largest clones take up roughly 22% of the sample.

This specimen comes from a study of shared clonotypes between healthy human individuals (dated by TCRdb to the early 2020s). For the wider study: Two women and a few men aged 18 to 49 years were included in the cohort. Per donor, leukapheresis produced somewhere between about 0.8 and 9 billion PBMCs. To increase sequencing depth and limit assay-specific biases, different laboratories used diverse techniques to prepare libraries and sequence TCR repertoires. The study deeply sequenced blood TCR repertoires of about 5 healthy adults to estimate repertoire size and the extent of clonotype sharing between individuals. For each donor, three plates each were used for CD4 naive and CD4 memory, two plates were used for CD8 naive, and one plate was used for CD8 memory.

Paper-wide results and their limitations: Estimated clonotype richness was generally larger for naive than for memory subsets. Sharing across several donors was observed for around 4.8% of naive CD4, over 3% of naive CD8, roughly 2.3% of memory CD4, and less than 0.45% of memory CD8 clonotypes. Pairwise subsampling led to the expectation that sequencing depth would affect the degree of clonotype sharing among donors. The small number of donors limited the genetic and exposure-history diversity represented. Sampling was limited to blood, and TCR repertoires in tissue likely differ from TCR repertoires in blood. Higher generation probabilities were observed for clonotypes shared by all four sorted-subset donors than for non-shared clonotypes. Incomplete sequencing was indicated by rarefaction of sorted-subset datasets, despite the large sequencing depth.

Deletion took 2 bases off V and 2 bases off J, with a span of 5 bases between the germline ends. CDR1 SGHKS and CDR2 YYEKEE were looked up in the germline V gene (reference sequence). Including cysteine and phenylalanine, the CDR3 has 13 amino acids. Only the CDR3 part of the read is kept: 39 bases, read in frame from the first base. CD8 naive samples were obtained by positive selection for CCR7 among CD45RO-negative cells, yielding a CD45RA+CCR7+ population from which TemRA cells were excluded. Healthy HIV-negative adults with no recently reported acute infections or vaccinations were included as donors. Every donor was a Caucasian adult residing in Nashville, Tennessee, USA. Blood was collected by leukapheresis, and PBMCs were isolated by Ficoll-Histopaque density gradient centrifugation and then cryopreserved in liquid nitrogen vapor phase. Analytical flow cytometry was used to check the purity and quantity of every magnetically sorted T cell population. From each sorted fraction, genomic DNA was isolated and quantified by UV absorbance on a Nanodrop 2000c.

The receptor's source is a man younger than 40 in good health. Recombination joined TRBV5-5 with TRBJ2-1, with the D gene not clear enough to name. The sequenced sample consisted of naive CD8+ T cells sorted from blood. The cell subset or site tag for this specimen amounts to: CD45RA+CCR7+. The nucleotide sequence is given as TGTGCCAGCAGCTTCGTCCCCTACAATGAGCAGTTCTTC. Its protein product is CASSFVPYNEQFF.